This T cell receptor (beta chain) emerged from a study of regulatory T cells in long-lasting Graves disease. The CDR3 runs to 12 residues. Germline assignment: CDR1 DFQATT and CDR2 SNEGSKA (reference sequence). Whole-study results and caveats: Newly diagnosed Graves' patients had higher TCR diversity than persistent ones.

The table lists this clonotype with many counts. What it binds is unknown. A junction boundary mismatches the germline segment, possibly from a read error. Investigators prepared the TCR beta libraries by applying iRepertoire HTBI primers and Arm-PCR of CDR3 regions. TCRdb reprocessed the multiplex PCR reads via MiXCR and lists one record per CDR3 protein. Of fewer than 550,000 distinct CDR3 sequences in the sample, about 16% are singletons; the top ten hold 25%. Noted time point: newly diagnosed GD, antithyroid drugs for less than 3 months. From RNA extracted from PBMCs, the TCR library was made. By American Thyroid Association guidelines, Graves' disease was diagnosed in the cohort. This sample also appeared in a second study, on T cells in Graves' hyperthyroidism and ophthalmopathy.

Sequencing was performed on peripheral blood mononuclear cells (PBMCs), taken at new diagnosis, from a patient treated with antithyroid drugs. The TCR comes from a woman aged 40 to 65 with Graves disease. This sequence joins TRBV20-1 and TRBJ1-2; no clear D. CDR3 in DNA: TGCAGTGCGAGAGGAATCAACTATGGCTACACCTTC. Its protein is CSARGINYGYTF.